What follows is one T cell receptor beta chain and its context. The data are from a study of shared clonotypes between healthy human individuals. CDR1 and CDR2 from the germline V gene are MNHEY and SVGAGI. The CDR3 is made up of 13 amino acids. Trimming shortened V by 4 bases and J by 8 bases, and 14 bases separated the two germline ends. Terminally differentiated effector memory CD45RA+ cells were left out of the naive CD8 fraction, which was CD45RO-negative and positively selected for CCR7. Each donor was a Caucasian adult residing in Nashville, Tennessee. Assay: immunoSEQ multiplex PCR; the TCRdb copy retains only in-frame clones and omits some. The sample consists of around 1.9 million clones, 93% of them appearing once.

The chain carries TRBV6-5 and TRBJ1-2; D remains ambiguous. Material: naive CD8+ T cells from PBMCs. The sequence was collected from a man between 18 and 29 years old in good health. Some clones in this sample may be carry-over from other donors' samples. The CDR3 sequence is CASSFGSTWGYTF. CDR3 DNA sequence: TGTGCCAGCAGTTTTGGCTCGACTTGGGGCTACACCTTC.